This T cell receptor (beta chain) was sequenced for a study of HIV-infected patients and healthy controls. cDNA was made from 500 ng RNA using alpha and beta constant primers. Using multiplexing indices, alpha and beta chain libraries were generated apart by chain-specific third strand synthesis. A 5' RACE adapter with a random hexamer and the SP2 primer site was joined to cDNA. MiXCR, applied by TCRdb to the 5' RACE reads, yields one record per CDR3 protein. The profile shows fewer than 5,500 distinct CDR3 sequences, about 8% of them singletons. Roughly three months, about 14 weeks, into antiretroviral therapy, follow-up blood was collected. Whole blood was used without fractionation, so all unsorted peripheral T cells were included. There are 14 residues in the CDR3. The V gene's germline CDR1 is LGHDT and CDR2 YNNKEL (reference sequence). Trimming shortened V by 6 bases and J by 2 bases, and 12 bases separated the two germline ends.

This clonotype was detected many times. This TCR was recovered from an adult with HIV infection. The rearrangement uses TRBV3-1 and TRBJ2-3; a possible D gene is TRBD2 (5 bases). The sample here was blood, taken during antiretroviral therapy. The CDR3: CASSPTSTTDTQYF. The CDR3 bases are TGTGCCAGCAGTCCTACTAGTACCACAGATACGCAGTATTTT.